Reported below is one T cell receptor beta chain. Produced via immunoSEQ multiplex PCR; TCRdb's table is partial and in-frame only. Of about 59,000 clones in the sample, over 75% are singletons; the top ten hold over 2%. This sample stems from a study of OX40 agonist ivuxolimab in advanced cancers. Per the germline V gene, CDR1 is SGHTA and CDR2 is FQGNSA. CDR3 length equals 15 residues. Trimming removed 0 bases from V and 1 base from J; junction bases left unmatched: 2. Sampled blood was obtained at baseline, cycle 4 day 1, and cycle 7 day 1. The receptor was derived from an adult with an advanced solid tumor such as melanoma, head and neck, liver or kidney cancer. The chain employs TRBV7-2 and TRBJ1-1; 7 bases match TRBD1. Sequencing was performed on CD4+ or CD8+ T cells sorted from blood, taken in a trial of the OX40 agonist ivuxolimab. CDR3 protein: CASSLATGPNTEAFF. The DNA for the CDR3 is TGTGCCAGCAGCTTAGCGACAGGGCCGAACACTGAAGCTTTCTTT.